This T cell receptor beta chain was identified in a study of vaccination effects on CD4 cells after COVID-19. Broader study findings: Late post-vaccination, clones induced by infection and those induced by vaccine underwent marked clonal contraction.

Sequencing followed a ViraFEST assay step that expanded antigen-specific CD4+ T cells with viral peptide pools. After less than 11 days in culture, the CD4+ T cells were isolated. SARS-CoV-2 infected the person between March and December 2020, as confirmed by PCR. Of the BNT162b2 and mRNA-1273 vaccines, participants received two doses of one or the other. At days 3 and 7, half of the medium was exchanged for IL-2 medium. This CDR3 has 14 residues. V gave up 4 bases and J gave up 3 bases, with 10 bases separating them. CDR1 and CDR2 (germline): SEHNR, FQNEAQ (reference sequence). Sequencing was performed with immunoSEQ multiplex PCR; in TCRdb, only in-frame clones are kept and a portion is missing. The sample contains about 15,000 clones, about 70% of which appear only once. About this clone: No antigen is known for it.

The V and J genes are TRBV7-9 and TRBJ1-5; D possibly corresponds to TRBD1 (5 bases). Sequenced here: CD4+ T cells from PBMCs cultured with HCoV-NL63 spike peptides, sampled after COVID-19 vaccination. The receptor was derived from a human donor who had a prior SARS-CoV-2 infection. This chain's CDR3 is CASSYGTSNQPQHF. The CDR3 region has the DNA TGTGCCAGCAGCTACGGGACCTCCAATCAGCCCCAGCATTTT.